This T cell receptor beta chain originates from a study of shared T cell receptors in the human thymus. The CDR3 runs 13 residues. Trimming removed 2 bases at V and 0 bases at J, with 5 bases between. CDR1 is SEHNR, CDR2 FQNEAQ, per germline (reference sequence). Assay used: immunoSEQ multiplex PCR; TCRdb lists only in-frame clones, some missing. The data contain some 700,000 clones, approximately 85% of them seen just once; the ten biggest clones take up about 0.0098%. This same sample was also taken into another study, of human thymus T cells. This second report adds: The study used thymus tissue resected during corrective heart surgery. Among thymic and blood repertoires, usage of V and J genes appeared biased.

This chain uses TRBV7-9 with TRBJ2-7; no firm D call. The sample comprised thymocytes. This TCR was recovered from a girl under two years old with a congenital heart defect. This chain's CDR3 is CASSLHSSYEQYF. CDR3 bases: TGTGCCAGCAGCTTACATAGCTCCTACGAGCAGTACTTC.